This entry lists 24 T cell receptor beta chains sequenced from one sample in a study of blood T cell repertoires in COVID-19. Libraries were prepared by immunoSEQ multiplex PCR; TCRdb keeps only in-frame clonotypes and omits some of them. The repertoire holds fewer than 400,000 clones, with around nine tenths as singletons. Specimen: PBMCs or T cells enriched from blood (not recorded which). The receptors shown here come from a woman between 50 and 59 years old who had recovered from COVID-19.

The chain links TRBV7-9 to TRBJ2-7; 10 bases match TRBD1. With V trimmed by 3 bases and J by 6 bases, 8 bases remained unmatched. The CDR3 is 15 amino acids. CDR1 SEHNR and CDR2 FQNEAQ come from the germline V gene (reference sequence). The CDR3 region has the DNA TGTGCCAGCAGCTTCTTACGGGACAGGGGAGGCGAGCAGTACTTC. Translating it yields CASSFLRDRGGEQYF.

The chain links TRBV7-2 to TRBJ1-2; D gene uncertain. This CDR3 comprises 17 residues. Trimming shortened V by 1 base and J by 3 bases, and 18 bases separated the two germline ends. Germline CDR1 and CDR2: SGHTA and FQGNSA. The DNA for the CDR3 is TGTGCCAGCAGCTTAGACTTCCTCGACAATTCTGACTATGGCTACACCTTC. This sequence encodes CASSLDFLDNSDYGYTF.

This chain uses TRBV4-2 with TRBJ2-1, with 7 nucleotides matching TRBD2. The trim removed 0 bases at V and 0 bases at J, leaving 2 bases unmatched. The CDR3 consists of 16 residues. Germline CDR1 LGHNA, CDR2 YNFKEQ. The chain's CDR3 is CASSQESGASYNEQFF. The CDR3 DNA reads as TGTGCCAGCAGCCAAGAAAGCGGGGCCTCCTACAATGAGCAGTTCTTC.

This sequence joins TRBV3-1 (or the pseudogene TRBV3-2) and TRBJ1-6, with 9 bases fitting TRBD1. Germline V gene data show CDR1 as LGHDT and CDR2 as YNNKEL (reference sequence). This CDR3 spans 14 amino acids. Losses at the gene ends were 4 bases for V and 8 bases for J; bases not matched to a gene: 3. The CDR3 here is CASSRTGGDSPLHF. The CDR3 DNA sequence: TGTGCCAGCAGCCGTACAGGGGGCGATTCACCCCTCCACTTT.

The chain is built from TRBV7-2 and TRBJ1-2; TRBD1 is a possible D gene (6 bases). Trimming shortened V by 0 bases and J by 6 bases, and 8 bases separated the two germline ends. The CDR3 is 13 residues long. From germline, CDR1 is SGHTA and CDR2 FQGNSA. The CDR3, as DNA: TGTGCCAGCAGCTTAGCTGCAGGGGATGGCTACACCTTC. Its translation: CASSLAAGDGYTF.

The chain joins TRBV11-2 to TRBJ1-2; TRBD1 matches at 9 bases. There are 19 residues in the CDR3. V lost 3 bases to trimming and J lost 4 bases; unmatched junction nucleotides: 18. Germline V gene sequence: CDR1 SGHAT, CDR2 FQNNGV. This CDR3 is CASSLDETGGDGWGYGYTF. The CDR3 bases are TGTGCCAGCAGCTTGGACGAAACAGGGGGCGATGGTTGGGGCTATGGCTACACCTTC.

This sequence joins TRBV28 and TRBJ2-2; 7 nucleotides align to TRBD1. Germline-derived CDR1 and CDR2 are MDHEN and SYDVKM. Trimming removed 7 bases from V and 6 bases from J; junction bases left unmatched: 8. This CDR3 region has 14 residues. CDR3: CASTDREGAGELFF. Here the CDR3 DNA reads TGTGCCAGCACAGACAGGGAAGGGGCCGGGGAGCTGTTTTTT. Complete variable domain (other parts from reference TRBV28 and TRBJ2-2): DVKVTQSSRYLVKRTGEKVFLECVQDMDHENMFWYRQDPGLGLRLIYFSYDVKMKEKGDIPEGYSVSREKKERFSLILESASTNQTSMYLCASTDREGAGELFFGEGSRLTVL.

CDR3 DNA: TGTGCCAGCAGTGATGCCCGCGGGACAGGGGTTAGCTACACCTTC. It translates to CASSDARGTGVSYTF. V gene TRBV6-1 combines with J gene TRBJ1-2; TRBD1 agrees at 10 bases. The CDR3 extends over 15 amino acids. Germline V gene data show CDR1 as MNHNS and CDR2 as SASEGT. With V trimmed by 3 bases and J by 9 bases, 10 bases remained unmatched.

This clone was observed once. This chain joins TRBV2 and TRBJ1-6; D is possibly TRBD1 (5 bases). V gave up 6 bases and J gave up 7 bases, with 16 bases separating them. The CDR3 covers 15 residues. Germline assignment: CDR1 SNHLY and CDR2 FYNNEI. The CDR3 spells CASRLGGTRNSPLHF. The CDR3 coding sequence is TGTGCCAGCAGGTTGGGGGGGACTAGGAATTCACCCCTCCACTTT.

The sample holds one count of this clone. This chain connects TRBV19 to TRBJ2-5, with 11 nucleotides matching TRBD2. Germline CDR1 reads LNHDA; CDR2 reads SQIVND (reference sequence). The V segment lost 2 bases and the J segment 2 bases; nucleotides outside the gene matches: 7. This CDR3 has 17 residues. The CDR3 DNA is TGTGCCAGTAGTATAATGGCTAGCGGGGGGTTTCAAGAGACCCAGTACTTC. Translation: CASSIMASGGFQETQYF.

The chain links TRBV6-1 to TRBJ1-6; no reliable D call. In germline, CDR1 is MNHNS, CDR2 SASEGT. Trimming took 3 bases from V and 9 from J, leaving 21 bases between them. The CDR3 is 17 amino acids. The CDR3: CASSDVSGVEGSSPLHF. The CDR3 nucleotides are TGTGCCAGCAGTGACGTATCTGGAGTAGAAGGGAGTTCACCCCTCCACTTT.

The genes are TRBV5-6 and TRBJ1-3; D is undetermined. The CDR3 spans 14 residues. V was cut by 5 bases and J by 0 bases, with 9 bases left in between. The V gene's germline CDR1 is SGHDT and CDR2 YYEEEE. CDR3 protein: CASRSTASGNTIYF. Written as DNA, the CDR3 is TGTGCCAGCAGATCCACAGCCTCTGGAAACACCATATATTTT.

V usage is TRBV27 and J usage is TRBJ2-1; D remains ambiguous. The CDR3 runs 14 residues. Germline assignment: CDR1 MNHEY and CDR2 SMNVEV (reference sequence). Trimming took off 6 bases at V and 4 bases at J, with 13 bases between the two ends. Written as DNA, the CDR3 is TGTGCCAGCAGCAGGTATGGTGGTTACAATGAGCAGTTCTTC. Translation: CASSRYGGYNEQFF.

The CDR3 DNA follows: TGTGCCACCAGTATCGGGACTTACGCCGGCTACACCTTC. This sequence encodes CATSIGTYAGYTF. The chain combines TRBV24-1 with TRBJ1-2; a possible D gene is TRBD1 (5 bases). The CDR3 runs to 13 residues. V dropped 6 bases and J dropped 8 bases, with 15 bases sitting between them. Germline CDR1 and CDR2: KGHDR and SFDVKD.

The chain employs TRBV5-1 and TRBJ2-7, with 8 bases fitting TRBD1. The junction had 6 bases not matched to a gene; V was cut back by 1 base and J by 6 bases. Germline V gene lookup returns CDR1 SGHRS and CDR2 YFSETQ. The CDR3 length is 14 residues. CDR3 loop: CASSLWTGTVEQYF. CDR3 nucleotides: TGCGCCAGCAGCTTGTGGACAGGGACGGTCGAGCAGTACTTC.

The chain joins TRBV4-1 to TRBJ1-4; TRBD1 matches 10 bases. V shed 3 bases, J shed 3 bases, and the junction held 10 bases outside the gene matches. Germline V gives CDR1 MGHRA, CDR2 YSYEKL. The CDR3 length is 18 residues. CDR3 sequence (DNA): TGCGCCAGCAGCCACGCGCCCGACAGGGGGCTTGCTAATGAAAAACTGTTTTTT. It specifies CASSHAPDRGLANEKLFF.

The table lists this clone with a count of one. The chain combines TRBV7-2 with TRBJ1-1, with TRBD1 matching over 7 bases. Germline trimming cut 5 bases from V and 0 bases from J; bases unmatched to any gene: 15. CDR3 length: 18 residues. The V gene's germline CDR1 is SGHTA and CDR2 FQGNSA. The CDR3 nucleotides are TGTGCCAGCAGCGCCTCCGGCATGGGACAGTTAATGAACACTGAAGCTTTCTTT. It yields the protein CASSASGMGQLMNTEAFF.

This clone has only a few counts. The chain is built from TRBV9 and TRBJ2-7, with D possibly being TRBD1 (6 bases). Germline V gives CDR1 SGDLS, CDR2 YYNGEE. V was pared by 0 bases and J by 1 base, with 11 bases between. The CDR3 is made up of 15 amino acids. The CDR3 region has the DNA TGTGCCAGCAGCGTAGGGTGGCAGGGGTCCTACGAGCAGTACTTC. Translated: CASSVGWQGSYEQYF.

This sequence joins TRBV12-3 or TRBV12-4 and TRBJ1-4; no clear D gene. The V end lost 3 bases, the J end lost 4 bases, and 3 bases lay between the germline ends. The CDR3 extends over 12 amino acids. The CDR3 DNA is TGTGCCAGCAGTTTCTTTAATGAAAAACTGTTTTTT. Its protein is CASSFFNEKLFF.

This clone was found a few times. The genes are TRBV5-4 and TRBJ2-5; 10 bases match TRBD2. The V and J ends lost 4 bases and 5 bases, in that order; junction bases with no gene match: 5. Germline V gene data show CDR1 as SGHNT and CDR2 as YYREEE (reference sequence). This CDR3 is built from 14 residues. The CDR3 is CASSLPLAGETQYF. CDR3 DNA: TGTGCCAGCAGCCTACCACTAGCGGGGGAGACCCAGTACTTC. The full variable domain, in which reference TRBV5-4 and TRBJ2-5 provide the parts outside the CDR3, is ETGVTQSPTHLIKTRGQQVTLRCSSQSGHNTVSWYQQALGQGPQFIFQYYREEENGRGNFPPRFSGLQFPNYSSELNVNALELDDSALYLCASSLPLAGETQYFGPGTRLLVL.

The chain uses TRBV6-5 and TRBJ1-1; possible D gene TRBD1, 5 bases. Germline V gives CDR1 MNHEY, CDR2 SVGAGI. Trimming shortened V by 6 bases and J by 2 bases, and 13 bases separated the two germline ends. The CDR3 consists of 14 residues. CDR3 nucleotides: TGTGCCAGCAGACGCGGGGGGAGTAACACTGAAGCTTTCTTT. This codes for CASRRGGSNTEAFF.

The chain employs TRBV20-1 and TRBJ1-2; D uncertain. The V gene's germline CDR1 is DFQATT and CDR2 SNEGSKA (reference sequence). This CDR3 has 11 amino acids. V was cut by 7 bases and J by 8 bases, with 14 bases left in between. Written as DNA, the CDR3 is TGCAGTGTATGGACTTCTTTCGGCTACACCTTC. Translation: CSVWTSFGYTF.

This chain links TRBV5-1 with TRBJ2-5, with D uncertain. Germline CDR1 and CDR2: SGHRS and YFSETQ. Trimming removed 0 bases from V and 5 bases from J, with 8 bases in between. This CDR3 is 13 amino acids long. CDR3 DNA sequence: TGCGCCAGCAGCTTGGCCGGGTTCGAGACCCAGTACTTC. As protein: CASSLAGFETQYF. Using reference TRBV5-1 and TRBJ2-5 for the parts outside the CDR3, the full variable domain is KAGVTQTPRYLIKTRGQQVTLSCSPISGHRSVSWYQQTPGQGLQFLFEYFSETQRNKGNFPGRFSGRQFSNSRSEMNVSTLELGDSALYLCASSLAGFETQYFGPGTRLLVL.

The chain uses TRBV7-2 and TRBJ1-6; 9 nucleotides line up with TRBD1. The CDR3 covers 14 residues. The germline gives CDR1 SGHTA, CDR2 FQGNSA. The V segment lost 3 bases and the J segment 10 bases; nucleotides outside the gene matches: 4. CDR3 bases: TGTGCCAGCAGCTTTGGACAGGGGCAGTCACCCCTCCACTTT. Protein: CASSFGQGQSPLHF. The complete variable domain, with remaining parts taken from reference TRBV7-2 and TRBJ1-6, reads GAGVSQSPSNKVTEKGKDVELRCDPISGHTALYWYRQSLGQGLEFLIYFQGNSAPDKSGLPSDRFSAERTGGSVSTLTIQRTQQEDSAVYLCASSFGQGQSPLHFGNGTRLTVT.